This T cell receptor (beta chain) appears in the sequencing data of a study of metastatic and nonmetastatic thyroid tumors. Study-level information: Where malignant and benign thyroid patients were concerned, repertoires were compared across blood and tumor or nodule tissue. Study-level results: In both blood and tumor samples, TCR beta diversity was reported significantly higher for malignant than benign nodules.

This clone is labeled as medium-sized. Its antigen is unknown. All patients were untreated before thyroid surgery. V lost 3 bases, J lost 3 bases, and 2 bases stayed unmatched. The CDR3 has 14 residues. Using MiXCR, TCRdb re-called clones from the PCR reads. The repertoire holds around 23,000 clones, with around 28% as singletons. The V call is TRBV12-3 or TRBV12-4, the J call TRBJ2-3, with TRBD1 matching 8 bases. Material: blood. The TCR sequence derives from a male donor with papillary thyroid cancer or a benign thyroid nodule (not recorded which). Some clones in this sample may be carry-over from other donors' samples. CDR3 region: CASSLGTGTDTQYF. CDR3 in DNA: TGTGCCAGCAGTTTGGGGACAGGAACAGATACGCAGTATTTT.